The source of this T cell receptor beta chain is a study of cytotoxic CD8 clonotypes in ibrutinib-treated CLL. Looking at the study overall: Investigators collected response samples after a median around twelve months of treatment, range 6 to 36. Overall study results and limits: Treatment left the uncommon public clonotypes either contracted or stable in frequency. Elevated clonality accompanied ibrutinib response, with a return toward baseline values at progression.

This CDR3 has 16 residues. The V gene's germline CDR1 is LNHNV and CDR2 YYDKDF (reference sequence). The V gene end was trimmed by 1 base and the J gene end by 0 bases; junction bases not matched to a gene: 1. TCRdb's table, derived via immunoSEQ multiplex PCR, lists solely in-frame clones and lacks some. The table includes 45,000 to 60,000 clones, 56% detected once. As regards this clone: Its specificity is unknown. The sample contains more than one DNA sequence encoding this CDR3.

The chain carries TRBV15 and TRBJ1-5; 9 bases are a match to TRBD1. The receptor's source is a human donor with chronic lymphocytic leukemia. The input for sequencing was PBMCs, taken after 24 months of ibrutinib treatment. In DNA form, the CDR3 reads TGTGCCACCAGCAGAGCGGGACAGGGTAGCAATCAGCCCCAGCATTTT. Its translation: CATSRAGQGSNQPQHF.